This entry concerns a single TCR beta chain. The data are from a study of brain T cells in children with intractable seizures. Only cases whose brain tissue showed the highest T cell transcript signatures were sequenced. CDR3 size: 18 residues. The V and J ends lost 7 bases and 2 bases respectively, with 23 bases between them. Per germline, CDR1 LNHDA and CDR2 SQIVND (reference sequence). Method: immunoSEQ multiplex PCR; TCRdb's copy keeps in-frame clones and lacks some. This table has more than 40,000 clones, 75% to 95% appearing once. The rearrangement joins TRBV19 to TRBJ2-2; weak D call: TRBD2 (7 bases). Sequencing was performed on peripheral blood, taken at surgery. This receptor was identified in a girl aged 2 to 10 with tuberous sclerosis and intractable seizures. CDR3 nucleotide sequence: TGTGCCAGTAATTTCGACGAGGGGGGGAAAGTAAACACCGGGGAGCTGTTTTTT. Its protein product is CASNFDEGGKVNTGELFF.